These 5 T cell receptor beta chains originate from one sample sequenced in a study of blood T cell repertoires in COVID-19. Clones were read by immunoSEQ multiplex PCR, and TCRdb kept only the in-frame ones, dropping some. The table shows some 290,000 clones, with 70% to 90% occurring only once. The specimen sequenced was peripheral blood. The source of these receptors is a man between 18 and 35 years old with active or convalescent COVID-19.

This clone occurred a few times. The same CDR3 can be traced to other DNA sequences in this sample. CDR3 loop: CASSLRQAGELFF. CDR3 in DNA: TGTGCCAGCAGCCTTCGACAGGCCGGGGAGCTGTTTTTT. The chain is built from TRBV13 and TRBJ2-2, with D perhaps TRBD1 (6 bases). The CDR3 has 13 amino acids. In germline, CDR1 is PRHDT, CDR2 FYEKMQ (reference sequence). V was shortened by 5 bases and J by 6 bases, with 10 bases between the two germline ends.

The DNA of the CDR3 is TGTGCCAGCAGCGCCCAGGGTCGTAATTCACCCCTCCACTTT. Protein sequence: CASSAQGRNSPLHF. The chain has TRBV9 and TRBJ1-6, with a weak D call TRBD1 (5 bases). The germline V and J ends were trimmed by 3 bases and 6 bases, with 10 bases remaining between them. From germline, CDR1 is SGDLS and CDR2 YYNGEE. The CDR3 is 14 residues long. The full variable domain, rest sourced from reference TRBV9 and TRBJ1-6, is DSGVTQTPKHLITATGQRVTLRCSPRSGDLSVYWYQQSLDQGLQFLIQYYNGEERAKGNILERFSAQQFPDLHSELNLSSLELGDSALYFCASSAQGRNSPLHFGNGTRLTVT.

The gene calls are TRBV6-5 and TRBJ1-1, with D uncertain. V shed 2 bases and J shed 4 bases, with 11 bases lying between them. The CDR3 sequence is 14 residues long. Germline V gives CDR1 MNHEY, CDR2 SVGAGI. Here the CDR3 DNA reads TGTGCCAGCAGTTACGCGGCCGGAGCCACTGAAGCTTTCTTT. Translating gives CASSYAAGATEAFF.

The V and J genes are TRBV6-2 or TRBV6-3 and TRBJ2-1, with 11 bases aligning to TRBD2. Trimming at V came to 0 bases and at J to 9 bases, leaving 7 bases not matched to a gene. This CDR3 has 16 amino acids. The germline V gene encodes CDR1 MNHEY and CDR2 SVGEGT. In DNA, the CDR3 is TGTGCCAGCAGTTACTCGATAGCGGGAGGGCCTGGTGAGCAGTTCTTC. Translation: CASSYSIAGGPGEQFF.

This clone was found a few times. The chain joins TRBV2 to TRBJ2-5; maybe TRBD1 (5 bases). The CDR3 length is 12 residues. V shed 8 bases and J shed 0 bases, with 7 bases lying between them. The germline V gene has CDR1 SNHLY and CDR2 FYNNEI. CDR3 in amino acids: CASHRYQETQYF. The CDR3, as DNA: TGTGCCAGCCACAGGTACCAAGAGACCCAGTACTTC.